A selection of T cell receptor beta chains follows, all from one sample in a study of T-cell reconstitution after alpha-beta-depleted transplantation in children. TCRdb re-analysed the PCR reads in MiXCR, keeping a single row per CDR3 protein. The data show about 120,000 distinct CDR3 sequences, with 10% seen just once and roughly a third held by the top ten. The sequenced sample was PBMCs, obtained before TCRalphabeta/CD19-depleted stem cell transplant. These receptor sequences come from a boy aged 2 to 9 with acute lymphoblastic leukemia, due to receive a stem cell transplant. The CDR3 runs from the conserved cysteine through the conserved F or W. A D gene is named only where the DNA matches it firmly. Size values are once, few and many counts, or a class for expanded clones, and some rows have none.

j_call d_call clone_size v_call cdr3_aa cdr3_nt
TRBJ2-1 TRBD2 . TRBV4-1 CASSPGTSGRNEQFF TGCGCCAGCAGCCCCGGGACTAGCGGGAGGAATGAGCAGTTCTTC
TRBJ2-7 . many TRBV6-5 CASSPSRGSPHEQYF TGTGCCAGCAGCCCCTCCCGAGGGAGCCCCCACGAGCAGTACTTC
TRBJ2-2 TRBD1 . TRBV6-5 CASSHGTGIGELFF TGTGCCAGCAGCCACGGGACAGGGATCGGGGAGCTGTTTTTT
TRBJ2-3 TRBD2 . TRBV28 CASSTHGTSGSSRTQYF TGTGCCAGCAGTACCCACGGGACTAGCGGGAGTTCCCGTACGCAGTATTTT
TRBJ2-2 TRBD2 many TRBV20-1 CSAKGLAGGDTGELFF TGCAGTGCTAAGGGACTAGCGGGAGGGGACACCGGGGAGCTGTTTTTT
TRBJ2-7 TRBD2 many TRBV20-1 CSARDREGVSYEQYF TGCAGTGCTAGAGATCGGGAGGGGGTAAGCTACGAGCAGTACTTC
TRBJ2-5 . few TRBV5-1 CASTSSGTLQETQYF TGCGCCAGCACCAGCAGCGGGACACTACAAGAGACCCAGTACTTC
TRBJ2-3 . many TRBV9 CASSVATHPDTQYF TGTGCCAGCAGCGTAGCGACTCACCCAGATACGCAGTATTTT
TRBJ2-3 . . TRBV5-1 CASSSHRDSTTDTQYF TGCGCCAGCAGTTCCCATAGGGACTCAACCACAGATACGCAGTATTTT
TRBJ2-3 TRBD2 few TRBV6-4 CASSVAGEPTDTQYF TGTGCCAGCAGCGTAGCGGGAGAGCCCACAGATACGCAGTATTTT
TRBJ2-1 . once TRBV5-1 CASSLGGLNEQFF TGCGCCAGCAGCTTGGGCGGGCTAAATGAGCAGTTCTTC
TRBJ2-2 TRBD2 . TRBV5-1 CGSSYRTSGSAGELFF TGCGGCAGCAGCTATAGGACTAGCGGGAGTGCCGGGGAGCTATTTTTT
TRBJ2-3 TRBD2 . TRBV28 CASSSVGVGGTDTQYF TGTGCCAGCAGTTCCGTGGGAGTCGGGGGGACAGATACGCAGTATTTT
TRBJ2-7 TRBD2 many TRBV5-6 CASSQASGTDRLYEQYF TGTGCCAGCAGCCAGGCTAGCGGGACCGACCGGCTCTACGAGCAGTACTTC
TRBJ2-5 . . TRBV7-2 CASTDWLQETQYF TGTGCCAGCACTGACTGGCTCCAAGAGACCCAGTACTTC
TRBJ1-5 . . TRBV6-7 CASPMISNQPQHF TGTGCCAGCCCCATGATTAGCAATCAGCCCCAGCATTTT
TRBJ2-1 . many TRBV6-5 CASSYGSGWNEQFF TGTGCCAGCAGTTACGGGTCAGGCTGGAATGAGCAGTTCTTC
TRBJ2-1 . few TRBV9 CASSSDHLEQFF TGTGCCAGCAGCTCGGACCATCTCGAGCAGTTCTTC